These T cell receptor beta chains were read from a single sample in a study of T cell repertoires in cytomegalovirus infection. Via MiXCR, TCRdb re-called the reads, giving one row per CDR3 protein. The sample carries about 530,000 distinct CDR3 sequences, around 27% recorded once. Sequenced input: PBMCs. Receptors originate from a human donor in good health (CMV status not recorded). Some clones in this sample may be carry-over from other donors' samples. Each CDR3 is given with its conserved first and last residue. A D gene is named only where the DNA matches it firmly. Expanded clones get a size class; other rows say once, few or many, or leave the size out.

>.|TRBV24-1|.|TRBJ1-5
TGTGCCACCAGTGCGGGGGGGAGGAGGAATCAGCCCCAGCATTTT
CATSAGGRRNQPQHF
>TRBD2|TRBV19|.|TRBJ2-3
TGTGCCAGTAGTACCGCGGGAGCCAGCACAGATACGCAGTATTTT
CASSTAGASTDTQYF
>.|TRBV11-1|.|TRBJ2-4
TGTGCCAGCAGCTTAGGTCCCACCTTAGGAGGAAACATTCAGTACTTC
CASSLGPTLGGNIQYF
>.|TRBV5-6|few|TRBJ1-1
TGTGCCAGCAGCTTGGGGCCGAGCGGGGAAGCTTTCTTT
CASSLGPSGEAFF
>.|TRBV7-9|.|TRBJ2-1
TGTGCCAGCAGAACAGAATACAATGAGCAGTTCTTC
CASRTEYNEQFF
>TRBD2|TRBV7-9|few|TRBJ2-1
TGTGCCAGCACACCGCGGGGGGAAGACAGTGAGCAGTTCTTC
CASTPRGEDSEQFF
>.|TRBV7-9|.|TRBJ1-1
TGTGCCAGCAGCCCCCCGACAGTGAACACTGAAGCTTTCTTT
CASSPPTVNTEAFF
>.|TRBV7-9|.|TRBJ2-1
TGTGCCTGGGGGCTTCAAGCCCTCTCCTCCTACAATGAGCAGTTCTTC
CAWGLQALSSYNEQFF
>TRBD1|TRBV29-1|.|TRBJ2-3
TGCAGCGTTGAAGGAGGACAGGGGGCGACAGATACGCAGTATTTT
CSVEGGQGATDTQYF
>.|TRBV7-2|many|TRBJ1-4
TGTGCCAGCGGGGTCAGTGAAAAACTGTTTTTT
CASGVSEKLFF
>.|TRBV7-2|many|TRBJ2-1
TGTGCCAGCAGGGACGCCGGGACTGGATACAATGAGCAGTTCTTC
CASRDAGTGYNEQFF
>.|TRBV29-1|few|TRBJ1-2
TGCAGTGCTACCGGGACAAACTATGGCTACACCTTC
CSATGTNYGYTF
>.|TRBV11-2|.|TRBJ1-3
TGTGCCAGCAGCTTATGGTCTACCACTGGAAACACCATATATTTT
CASSLWSTTGNTIYF
>.|TRBV6-2/TRBV6-3|.|TRBJ2-5
TGTGCCAGCAGTTTCCCGACGGCGGGGACCCAGTACTTC
CASSFPTAGTQYF
>TRBD2|TRBV7-2|few|TRBJ2-7
TGTGCCAGCAGCTTAGTTGGGACTAGCGCGTACGAGCAGTACTTC
CASSLVGTSAYEQYF
>.|TRBV6-1|many|TRBJ1-5
TGTGCCAGCAGTGAAATGGGCCAGGTGGTATCGAAACCCCAGCATTTT
CASSEMGQVVSKPQHF
>TRBD2|TRBV5-1|.|TRBJ2-3
TGCGCCAGCAGGCGTGATCCTACTAGCGGCACAGATACGCAGTATTTT
CASRRDPTSGTDTQYF
>TRBD1|TRBV4-1|few|TRBJ2-7
TGCGCCAGCAGCCAGATCTCAGGGGACAGGGTTACCTACGAGCAGTACTTC
CASSQISGDRVTYEQYF
>TRBD2|TRBV7-6|few|TRBJ2-1
TGTGCCAGCAGCCCCGGTCTAGCGGGAGGGAGGATGGCGAATGAGCAGTTCTTC
CASSPGLAGGRMANEQFF
>.|TRBV28|.|TRBJ1-5
TGTGCCAGCAGTTCTCTCAAACACCTCCTCGAAAATCAGCCCCAGCATTTT
CASSSLKHLLENQPQHF
>.|TRBV7-2|few|TRBJ2-1
TGTGCCAGCAGCCCCGCCTTCCTCAATGAGCAGTTCTTC
CASSPAFLNEQFF
>.|TRBV3-1|.|TRBJ2-7
TGTGCCAGCACCTTCCAGGGAAGAGGCTACGAGCAGTACTTC
CASTFQGRGYEQYF
>TRBD2|TRBV9|once|TRBJ2-3
TGTGCCAGCAGCGTTAGCCTGGGCGGGAGGTTAGCAGATACGCAGTATTTT
CASSVSLGGRLADTQYF
>TRBD2|TRBV20-1|.|TRBJ2-7
TGCAGTGCTAGGGCACTAGCGGACCTTTACGAGCAGTACTTC
CSARALADLYEQYF
>TRBD1|TRBV7-2|many|TRBJ1-3
TGTGCCAGCAGCTCGAAATCGACAGGGACTGGAAACACCATATATTTT
CASSSKSTGTGNTIYF
>TRBD1|TRBV12-3/TRBV12-4|few|TRBJ2-3
TGTGCCAGCAGTTTAGAACAGGGGCCAGATACGCAGTATTTT
CASSLEQGPDTQYF
>TRBD1|TRBV28|.|TRBJ1-1
TGTGCCAGCAGACCGACGGGACAGGGCACCAGGGGGGTCTTT
CASRPTGQGTRGVF
>TRBD2|TRBV7-2|many|TRBJ2-3
TGTGCCAGCAGCTTAAGGTCGACGGCGGGAGCTCTGCGGTCCACAGATACGCAGTATTTT
CASSLRSTAGALRSTDTQYF
>TRBD2|TRBV14|.|TRBJ2-1
TGTGCCAGCAGCCAAGACTCGGGACTAGCGGGTCGGCTCCTACACAATGAGCAGTTCTTC
CASSQDSGLAGRLLHNEQFF
>TRBD1|TRBV6-1|many|TRBJ1-5
TGTGCCAGCAGTGAAACAGGGGGAAGTCAGCCCCAGCATTTT
CASSETGGSQPQHF
>TRBD2|TRBV5-6|few|TRBJ2-1
TGTGCCAGCAGCCCACTAGCGTACAATGAGCAGTTCTTC
CASSPLAYNEQFF